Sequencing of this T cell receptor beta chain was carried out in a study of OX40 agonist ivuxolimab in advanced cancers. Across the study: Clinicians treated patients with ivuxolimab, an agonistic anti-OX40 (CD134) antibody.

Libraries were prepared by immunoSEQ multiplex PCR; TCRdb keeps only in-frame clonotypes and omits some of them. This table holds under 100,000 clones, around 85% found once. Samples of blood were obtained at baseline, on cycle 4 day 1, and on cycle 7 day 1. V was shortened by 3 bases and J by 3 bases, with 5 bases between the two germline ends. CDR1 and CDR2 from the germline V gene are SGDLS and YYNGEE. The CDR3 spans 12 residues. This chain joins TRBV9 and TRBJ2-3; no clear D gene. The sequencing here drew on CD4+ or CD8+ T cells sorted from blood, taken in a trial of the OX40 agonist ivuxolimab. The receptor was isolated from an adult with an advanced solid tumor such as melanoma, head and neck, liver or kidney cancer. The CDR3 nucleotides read TGTGCCAGCAGCGCAGTAACAGATACGCAGTATTTT. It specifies CASSAVTDTQYF.